These T cell receptor beta chains were read from a single sample in a study of blood T cell repertoires in COVID-19. Sequenced by immunoSEQ multiplex PCR; TCRdb stores in-frame clones only, minus some. The sample has around 79,000 clones, roughly nine tenths seen once. The specimen was peripheral blood. The receptors shown here come from a human donor in a cohort sampled during active COVID-19. CDR3s include the opening cysteine and the closing phenylalanine or tryptophan. D genes are given only for firm matches. Only some rows state a clone size, as once, few, many or a class for expanded clones.

TRBV7-8,TRBD1,TRBJ1-1,-,CASSSQGGVWMNTEAFF,TGTGCCAGCAGCTCACAGGGGGGGGTATGGATGAACACTGAAGCTTTCTTT
TRBV4-1,TRBD2,TRBJ2-2,-,CASSPRHLAGGFTGELFF,TGCGCCAGCAGCCCCAGACATCTAGCGGGAGGGTTCACCGGGGAGCTGTTTTTT
TRBV6-5,-,TRBJ2-4,-,CASSTWGGASVIQYF,TGTGCCAGCAGTACTTGGGGGGGGGCGTCGGTCATTCAGTACTTC
TRBV27,-,TRBJ1-6,few,CASGTSLSSYNSPLHF,TGTGCCAGCGGCACCTCGTTAAGCTCCTATAATTCACCCCTCCACTTT
TRBV28,TRBD2,TRBJ2-2,-,CASRGGAAGANTGELFF,TGTGCCAGCAGGGGGGGGGCAGCGGGAGCGAACACCGGGGAGCTGTTTTTT
TRBV6-1,-,TRBJ2-3,-,CASSELAWADTQYF,TGTGCCAGCAGTGAACTAGCTTGGGCAGATACGCAGTATTTT
TRBV19,-,TRBJ1-5,few,CASTSRGLSNQPQHF,TGTGCCAGTACAAGCAGGGGCTTGAGCAATCAGCCCCAGCATTTT
TRBV2,-,TRBJ2-7,-,CASTEGVPYEQYF,TGTGCCAGCACAGAGGGGGTCCCCTACGAGCAGTACTTC
TRBV30,TRBD1,TRBJ2-7,few,CAWRTGTALYEQYF,TGTGCCTGGAGGACCGGGACAGCTCTCTACGAGCAGTACTTC
TRBV10-3,TRBD2,TRBJ2-3,few,CAITEGLAATDTQYF,TGTGCCATCACCGAGGGACTAGCGGCCACAGATACGCAGTATTTT
TRBV7-8,-,TRBJ1-1,-,CASSLAGGGRNTEAFF,TGTGCCAGCAGCTTAGCGGGCGGGGGGCGGAACACTGAAGCTTTCTTT
TRBV2,-,TRBJ1-4,-,CASSAGRQAEKLFF,TGTGCCAGCAGTGCAGGCCGCCAGGCGGAAAAACTGTTTTTT
TRBV4-2,TRBD1,TRBJ1-2,-,CASSQDGNSPGQSNYGYTF,TGTGCCAGCAGCCAAGATGGAAATTCACCGGGACAGTCAAACTATGGCTACACCTTC
TRBV18,-,TRBJ1-3,-,CASSLDRSSGNTIYF,TGTGCCAGCTCACTAGACAGATCCTCTGGAAACACCATATATTTT
TRBV28,TRBD2,TRBJ2-3,-,CASSSGRIADTQYF,TGTGCCAGCAGTAGCGGGAGAATCGCAGATACGCAGTATTTT
TRBV5-5,-,TRBJ1-1,-,CASTSGGGNTEAFF,TGTGCCAGCACCAGCGGGGGCGGGAACACTGAAGCTTTCTTT
TRBV3-1/TRBV3-2,-,TRBJ1-2,-,CASSPGGVYGYTF,TGTGCCAGCAGCCCCGGAGGCGTATATGGCTACACCTTC